This paragraph reports one T cell receptor (beta chain). PCR employed 60 Vbeta and 13 Jbeta primers. Sequenced by immunoSEQ multiplex PCR; TCRdb stores in-frame clones only, minus some. The sample has roughly 150,000 clones; 80% are singletons. These data come from a study of cytomegalovirus exposure and HLA in healthy donors. Germline V gene data show CDR1 as SGHNT and CDR2 as YENEEA. The CDR3 spans 14 residues. Trimming took off 5 bases at V and 7 bases at J, with 15 bases between the two ends. The sequencing sample was made of PBMCs. This chain uses TRBV11-3 with TRBJ2-1; a weak D match, TRBD1 (5 bases). This clonotype was sampled from a woman aged 40 to 50 in good health and CMV-seronegative. CDR3 sequence: CASSRSRVTNEQFF. The CDR3 DNA is TGTGCCAGCAGCCGCTCCAGGGTTACGAATGAGCAGTTCTTC. The full variable domain, with the rest looked up from reference TRBV11-3 and TRBJ2-1, is EAGVVQSPRYKIIEKKQPVAFWCNPISGHNTLYWYLQNLGQGPELLIRYENEEAVDDSQLPKDRFSAERLKGVDSTLKIQPAELGDSAVYLCASSRSRVTNEQFFGPGTRLTVL.